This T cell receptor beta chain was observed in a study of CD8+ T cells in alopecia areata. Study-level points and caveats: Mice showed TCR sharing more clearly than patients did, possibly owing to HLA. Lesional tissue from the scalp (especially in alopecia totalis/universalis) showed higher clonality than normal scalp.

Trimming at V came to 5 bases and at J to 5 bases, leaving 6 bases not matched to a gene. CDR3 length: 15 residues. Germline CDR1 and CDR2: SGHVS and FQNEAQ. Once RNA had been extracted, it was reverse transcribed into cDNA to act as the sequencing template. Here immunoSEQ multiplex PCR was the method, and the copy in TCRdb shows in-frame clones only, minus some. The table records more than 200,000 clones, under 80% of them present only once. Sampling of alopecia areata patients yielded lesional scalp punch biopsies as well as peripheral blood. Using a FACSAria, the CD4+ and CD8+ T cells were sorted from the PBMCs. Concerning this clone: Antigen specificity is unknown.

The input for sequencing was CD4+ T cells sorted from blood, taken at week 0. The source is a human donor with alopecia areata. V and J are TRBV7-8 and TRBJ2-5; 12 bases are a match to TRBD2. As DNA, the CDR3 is TGTGCCAGCAGCCCTAGCGGGGGGGCCGTGGAGACCCAGTACTTC. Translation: CASSPSGGAVETQYF.